These T cell receptor beta chains were read from a single sample in a study of T-cell reconstitution after alpha-beta-depleted transplantation in children. One entry per CDR3 protein, called by TCRdb with MiXCR from the PCR reads. The table records almost 500,000 distinct CDR3 sequences, roughly an eighth of them present only once. Sequenced here: PBMCs from the stem cell graft donor, sampled from the stem cell graft. These receptors were collected from a human donor who donated a stem cell graft to a child with combined immunodeficiency. CDR3s include the opening cysteine and the closing phenylalanine or tryptophan. D genes are given only for firm matches. Clone size, where shown, is once, few, many, or a class for clones that have expanded.

v_gene	d_gene	abundance	len	j_gene	CDR3nt	CDR3aa
TRBV5-5	NA	many	14	TRBJ2-5	TGTGCCAGCAGCTTGGCCTCAGGGGAAGAGACCCAGTACTTC	CASSLASGEETQYF
TRBV6-2/TRBV6-3	TRBD1	many	14	TRBJ2-5	TGTGCCAGCAGTTCCTGGACAGGGCAAGAGACCCAGTACTTC	CASSSWTGQETQYF
TRBV29-1	NA	NA	12	TRBJ2-7	TGCAGCGTTTTTCAGGGGAACTACGAGCAGTACTTC	CSVFQGNYEQYF
TRBV12-3/TRBV12-4	NA	NA	13	TRBJ1-2	TGTGCCAGCAGTTATTTGAGTGACTATGGCTACACCTTC	CASSYLSDYGYTF
TRBV6-5	NA	NA	17	TRBJ1-6	TGTGCCAGCAGTTACTCCCATAGGGTGGGGTATAATTCACCCCTCCACTTT	CASSYSHRVGYNSPLHF
TRBV13	NA	NA	14	TRBJ1-1	TGTGCCAGCAGCTTGTCCGGTCCCCCCAACGGAGCTTTCTTT	CASSLSGPPNGAFF
TRBV29-1	NA	many	12	TRBJ1-1	TGCAGCGTTGCCGGACGGAGGTATGAAGCTTTCTTT	CSVAGRRYEAFF
TRBV6-2/TRBV6-3	NA	NA	16	TRBJ1-1	TGTGCCAGCAGTGTAGACAGGCTCCTAATGAACACTGAAGCTTTCTTT	CASSVDRLLMNTEAFF
TRBV7-2	NA	few	14	TRBJ2-7	TGTGCCAGCAGCTCCGTGACAGGACCCTACGAGCAGTACTTC	CASSSVTGPYEQYF
TRBV11-2	TRBD2	NA	16	TRBJ2-1	TGTGCCAGCAGCTTTCTACTAGCGCCTCTGTCCAATGAGCAGTTCTTC	CASSFLLAPLSNEQFF
TRBV18	NA	NA	16	TRBJ1-1	TGTGCCAGCTCACCACCGGTCGGCGGCCCGAACACTGAAGCTTTCTTT	CASSPPVGGPNTEAFF
TRBV6-2/TRBV6-3	NA	many	14	TRBJ2-3	TGTGCCAGCAGTTATCTCCGAACCTCAGATACGCAGTATTTT	CASSYLRTSDTQYF
TRBV20-1	TRBD2	few	15	TRBJ2-1	TGCAGTGCTAGAGATCAACTAGCGGGGGGGGATGAGCAGTTCTTC	CSARDQLAGGDEQFF
TRBV20-1	NA	few	14	TRBJ2-7	TGCAGTGCTTCCCCACCCTCTTCCTCCTACGAGCAGTACTTC	CSASPPSSSYEQYF
TRBV5-1	TRBD2	few	20	TRBJ2-3	TGCGCCAGCAGCCTCCTGTCCTTACCGGGCGGGAGGGCCCGCACAGATACGCAGTATTTT	CASSLLSLPGGRARTDTQYF
TRBV11-3	NA	few	13	TRBJ1-2	TGTGCCAGCAGCGCGACTAGGGGCTATGGCTACACCTTC	CASSATRGYGYTF
TRBV7-9	NA	few	16	TRBJ2-3	TGTGCCAGCAGCACCCCGGGACGGACAAATAGGGATACGCAGTATTTT	CASSTPGRTNRDTQYF
TRBV29-1	NA	many	13	TRBJ2-1	TGCAGCGAAGCCCATGCGAGTCAGAATGAGCAGTTCTTC	CSEAHASQNEQFF
TRBV7-3	NA	NA	16	TRBJ2-6	TGTGCCAGCAGCTTAGGGGGGTGGGCTGGGGCCAACGTCCTGACTTTC	CASSLGGWAGANVLTF
TRBV7-3	NA	NA	15	TRBJ2-5	TGTGCCAGCAGCCAGACAGGGGCGGGAGGAGAGACCCAGTACTTC	CASSQTGAGGETQYF
TRBV24-1	TRBD2	few	14	TRBJ2-2	TGTGCCACCCTAGGGACTAGCGGGACCGGGGAGCTGTTTTTT	CATLGTSGTGELFF
TRBV5-1	NA	many	14	TRBJ2-7	TGCGCCAGCAGCTTGATGCAGGGTCAGTACGAGCAGTACTTC	CASSLMQGQYEQYF
TRBV10-3	NA	many	12	TRBJ2-7	TGTGCCATCAGTGAGTCGGCGGGGGAGCAGTACTTC	CAISESAGEQYF
TRBV20-1	NA	few	14	TRBJ2-7	TGCAGTGCTAGGTCGACCGGAGGGGGCTACGAGCAGTACTTC	CSARSTGGGYEQYF
TRBV7-9	NA	many	16	TRBJ2-1	TGTGCCAGCAGCCTAGACAGGTTCTCTTCCTACAATGAGCAGTTCTTC	CASSLDRFSSYNEQFF
TRBV7-6	TRBD2	many	18	TRBJ2-2	TGTGCCAGCAGCTTAGTCGGAGCTAGCGGGAGTGTATCCGGGGAGCTGTTTTTT	CASSLVGASGSVSGELFF
TRBV27	NA	medium-sized	20	TRBJ2-6	TGTGCCAGCAGTTCCCTATCACAGGGTATTGGGTATTCTGGGGCCAACGTCCTGACTTTC	CASSSLSQGIGYSGANVLTF
TRBV9	NA	few	14	TRBJ1-1	TGTGCCAGCAGCCCGATGACAGGGAACACTGAAGCTTTCTTT	CASSPMTGNTEAFF
TRBV5-6	TRBD2	NA	15	TRBJ2-7	TGTGCCAGCAGCTCCGGAGCGGGATGGGGCTACGAGCAGTACTTC	CASSSGAGWGYEQYF
TRBV12-3/TRBV12-4	NA	NA	16	TRBJ2-7	TGTGCCAGCAGTTTAGCCGCTAGCGCGGGCTCCTACGAGCAGTACTTC	CASSLAASAGSYEQYF
TRBV20-1	TRBD2	few	14	TRBJ2-7	TGCAGTGCTACATCCGGGACTAGTTCCTACGAGCAGTACTTC	CSATSGTSSYEQYF
TRBV20-1	TRBD2	NA	16	TRBJ2-3	TGCAGTGCTAGCGGACGAGTAGCGGGAGTTTCAGATACGCAGTATTTT	CSASGRVAGVSDTQYF
TRBV29-1	TRBD2	many	11	TRBJ2-7	TGCAGCGTTGGCGGGAGTAGCGAGCAGTACTTC	CSVGGSSEQYF
TRBV6-1	TRBD2	NA	15	TRBJ2-7	TGTGCCAGCAGCCCCCGCGGGGGGCGAACCTACGAGCAGTACTTC	CASSPRGGRTYEQYF
TRBV12-3/TRBV12-4	NA	NA	11	TRBJ2-1	TGTGCCAGCAGTTTAGACCAGGAGCAGTTCTTC	CASSLDQEQFF
TRBV20-1	NA	many	13	TRBJ2-2	TGCAGTGCTAGATCCCAGGGCACCGGGGAGCTGTTTTTT	CSARSQGTGELFF
TRBV27	NA	few	12	TRBJ2-7	TGTGCCAGCAGTGCTGGAGGGGGAACGCGGTACTTC	CASSAGGGTRYF
TRBV25-1	NA	few	16	TRBJ2-4	TGTGCCAGCAGTGAGGGAGGCGCGGGAGCCAAAAACATTCAGTACTTC	CASSEGGAGAKNIQYF
TRBV3-1	NA	NA	14	TRBJ2-1	TGTGCCAGCGCCTGGGGGAGCTCCTACAATGAGCAGTTCTTC	CASAWGSSYNEQFF
TRBV9	NA	many	15	TRBJ1-1	TGTGCCAGCAGCGTAGATCCCAGGGCGAACACTGAAGCTTTCTTT	CASSVDPRANTEAFF
TRBV20-1	NA	NA	13	TRBJ1-5	TGCAGTGCTAGTACCGGGCTCGGTCAGCCCCAGCATTTT	CSASTGLGQPQHF
TRBV7-2	NA	many	15	TRBJ2-3	TGTGCCAGCAGCCGCCAGAAGGCCCGCACAGATACGCAGTATTTT	CASSRQKARTDTQYF
TRBV10-3	NA	NA	12	TRBJ2-2	TGTGCCATCAGTGGGGCCACCGGGGAGCTGTTTTTT	CAISGATGELFF
TRBV10-3	NA	NA	16	TRBJ2-3	TGTGCCATCAGAGGGGATCCTCCCGGGGGACAGTATACGCAGTATTTT	CAIRGDPPGGQYTQYF
TRBV12-3/TRBV12-4	NA	NA	12	TRBJ1-5	TGTGCCAGCAGTTTGGGGGGTTTGCCCCAGCATTTT	CASSLGGLPQHF
TRBV28	NA	NA	14	TRBJ1-2	TGTGCCAGCACTACCTGGGGGGTGAACTATGGCTACACCTTC	CASTTWGVNYGYTF
TRBV27	NA	few	13	TRBJ2-7	TGTGCCAGCAGTCCCGGAGGCAGGGGCGAGCAGTACTTC	CASSPGGRGEQYF
TRBV10-3	NA	NA	14	TRBJ1-1	TGTGCCATCAGTGAGTCGAGAGAGAACACTGAAGCTTTCTTT	CAISESRENTEAFF
TRBV2	NA	few	15	TRBJ1-5	TGTGCCAGCAGTGATTCGGCACCGAGCAATCAGCCCCAGCATTTT	CASSDSAPSNQPQHF
TRBV2	NA	few	12	TRBJ2-3	TGTGCCAGCAGAGACATCACAGATACGCAGTATTTT	CASRDITDTQYF
TRBV9	TRBD2	few	16	TRBJ2-3	TGTGCCAGCACCAGACTAGCGGGGAGGGGCACAGATACGCAGTATTTT	CASTRLAGRGTDTQYF
TRBV6-1	NA	many	13	TRBJ2-3	TGTGCCAGCAGTGAAATCGGACGGTGGACGCAGTATTTT	CASSEIGRWTQYF
TRBV6-2/TRBV6-3	NA	many	17	TRBJ2-1	TGTGCCAGCAGTTACTCGACCCGGGGGAGCTCCTACAATGAGCAGTTCTTC	CASSYSTRGSSYNEQFF
TRBV6-2/TRBV6-3	TRBD2	NA	14	TRBJ2-3	TGTGCCAGCAGTCGAGGACTAGTAGGAGATACGCAGTATTTT	CASSRGLVGDTQYF
TRBV18	NA	NA	12	TRBJ2-3	TGTGCCAGCTCACCTGGGGAGGATACGCAGTATTTT	CASSPGEDTQYF
TRBV5-6	NA	NA	13	TRBJ2-3	TGTGCCAGCAGCAAGACAGTTACAGATACGCAGTATTTT	CASSKTVTDTQYF
TRBV11-2	NA	few	12	TRBJ2-7	TGTGCCAGCAGCCACAGGGTTCACGAGCAGTACTTC	CASSHRVHEQYF
TRBV5-1	NA	few	16	TRBJ1-6	TGCGCCAGCAGCTTCTCCGGGACCTCCGGAAATTCACCCCTCCACTTT	CASSFSGTSGNSPLHF
TRBV7-9	NA	NA	14	TRBJ2-7	TGTGCCAGCAGCTTATCCTGGGGGGCCTACGAGCAGTACTTC	CASSLSWGAYEQYF
TRBV24-1	NA	few	15	TRBJ1-5	TGTGCCACCAGTCTGGGGGGGGGAGGCAATCAGCCCCAGCATTTT	CATSLGGGGNQPQHF